Reported below is one T cell receptor (beta chain). Its cognate antigen is unknown. The data were obtained in a study of cytomegalovirus exposure and HLA in healthy donors. The CDR3 covers 13 residues. Trimming at V came to 6 bases and at J to 9 bases, leaving 7 bases not matched to a gene. Germline V gene lookup returns CDR1 LNHDA and CDR2 SQIVND (reference sequence). Study-wide results and limits: Per a later analysis, HLA-associated TCR beta chains showed more clonal expansion than other, equally common TCR beta chains.

60 Vbeta and 13 Jbeta primers were used in PCR. Measured with immunoSEQ multiplex PCR; TCRdb has only the in-frame clones, and not every one. This sample has about 190,000 clones, with about 80% found just once. J is TRBJ2-1 and V is TRBV19; 8 bases line up with TRBD2. The sample consisted of PBMCs. This sequence was found in a man aged 40-49 years in good health and CMV-seropositive. CDR3 residues: CASRPGGPGEQFF. CDR3 coding DNA: TGTGCCAGTAGGCCGGGAGGGCCTGGTGAGCAGTTCTTC.